This is a list of T cell receptor beta chains from one sample in a study of cytomegalovirus exposure and HLA in healthy donors. This table comes from immunoSEQ multiplex PCR, and its TCRdb copy is limited to in-frame clones, with some not included. Of approximately 79,000 clones listed, around 76% are singletons. The sequenced sample consisted of PBMCs. The receptors were sampled from a male donor in good health and CMV-seropositive. CDR3s include the opening cysteine and the closing phenylalanine or tryptophan. Each record gives: J gene, V gene, D gene, CDR3 length, clone size, CDR3 protein, CDR3 DNA. D genes are given only for firm matches. Size values are once, few and many counts, or a class for expanded clones, and some rows have none.

TRBJ2-7	TRBV19	TRBD2	14	NA	CASRRATSGSEQYF	TGTGCCAGTCGTCGTGCGACTAGCGGCTCCGAGCAGTACTTC
TRBJ1-5	TRBV7-2	NA	16	NA	CASSLGGYIDNQPQHF	TGTGCCAGCAGCTTAGGCGGATACATAGACAATCAGCCCCAGCATTTT
TRBJ2-1	TRBV9	TRBD2	16	NA	CASSVTSGSGYNEQFF	TGTGCCAGCAGCGTAACTAGCGGGAGTGGATACAATGAGCAGTTCTTC
TRBJ2-3	TRBV30	TRBD1	15	NA	CAWNRWDRVTDTQYF	TGTGCCTGGAATCGCTGGGACAGGGTTACAGATACGCAGTATTTT
TRBJ2-7	TRBV27	TRBD1	14	NA	CASSLEQGNYEQYF	TGTGCCAGCAGTCTTGAACAGGGGAACTACGAGCAGTACTTC
TRBJ1-1	TRBV7-9	NA	13	NA	CASSPTGNTEAFF	TGTGCCAGCAGCCCGACAGGGAACACTGAAGCTTTCTTT
TRBJ1-4	TRBV28	NA	14	NA	CASSRTVTNEKLFF	TGTGCCAGCAGCCGGACAGTCACTAATGAAAAACTGTTTTTT
TRBJ1-5	TRBV6-5	TRBD1	13	NA	CASSTGQGQPQHF	TGTGCCAGCAGTACGGGACAGGGGCAGCCCCAGCATTTT
TRBJ2-1	TRBV18	TRBD1	15	NA	CASSPTLTGMGEQFF	TGTGCCAGCTCCCCAACTCTGACAGGGATGGGTGAGCAGTTCTTC
TRBJ1-5	TRBV7-9	NA	15	NA	CASSLAQGSNQPQHF	TGTGCCAGCAGCTTAGCCCAGGGCAGTAATCAGCCCCAGCATTTT
TRBJ2-7	TRBV7-9	NA	13	NA	CASIPDQGSEQYF	TGTGCCAGCATCCCGGATCAGGGCAGCGAGCAGTACTTC
TRBJ1-2	TRBV28	NA	17	NA	CASSSIVGQISGSGYTF	TGTGCCAGCAGTTCCATCGTGGGACAAATTTCGGGCTCTGGCTACACCTTC
TRBJ1-1	TRBV14	NA	13	NA	CASSQIVETEAFF	TGTGCCAGCAGCCAGATCGTGGAGACTGAAGCTTTCTTT
TRBJ1-5	TRBV25-1	NA	12	NA	CASSGALEPQHF	TGTGCCAGCAGTGGGGCTTTAGAGCCCCAGCATTTT
TRBJ1-5	TRBV10-1	NA	12	NA	CATLGRNQPQHF	TGCGCCACCCTGGGGAGGAATCAGCCCCAGCATTTT
TRBJ1-6	TRBV6-1	TRBD1	15	NA	CASSQGQDYNSPLHF	TGTGCCAGCAGTCAGGGACAGGACTATAATTCACCCCTCCACTTT
TRBJ2-2	TRBV7-9	NA	15	NA	CASSLAGQNTGELFF	TGTGCCAGCAGCTTAGCGGGACAGAACACCGGGGAGCTGTTTTTT
TRBJ2-7	TRBV7-9	NA	15	NA	CASSLNRVWSYEQYF	TGTGCCAGCAGCTTAAACAGGGTTTGGTCCTACGAGCAGTACTTC
TRBJ2-7	TRBV7-2	NA	13	NA	CASSLGRGYEQYF	TGTGCCAGCAGCTTAGGTCGGGGCTACGAGCAGTACTTC
TRBJ1-4	TRBV5-1	NA	15	NA	CASSLTGRSNEKLFF	TGCGCCAGCAGCTTAACAGGGCGCTCTAATGAAAAACTGTTTTTT
TRBJ1-1	TRBV21-1	NA	13	NA	CASDRATNTEAFF	TGTGCCAGCGACAGGGCGACGAACACTGAAGCTTTCTTT
TRBJ1-2	TRBV28	TRBD1	13	NA	CASRRDRSYGYTF	TGTGCCAGCAGGCGGGACAGAAGCTATGGCTACACCTTC
TRBJ2-3	TRBV9	NA	12	once	CASSPPRDTQYF	TGTGCCAGCAGCCCACCGCGGGATACGCAGTATTTT
TRBJ2-7	TRBV6-5	TRBD1	15	once	CASSLSGTGLSEQYF	TGTGCCAGCAGTCTCAGCGGGACAGGGTTGAGTGAGCAGTACTTC
TRBJ1-1	TRBV7-9	NA	16	NA	CASSINARGKNTEAFF	TGTGCCAGCAGCATAAACGCGCGGGGAAAAAACACTGAAGCTTTCTTT
TRBJ2-7	TRBV7-2	NA	12	once	CASSSDRYEQYF	TGTGCCAGCAGCAGTGACAGGTACGAGCAGTACTTC
TRBJ2-1	TRBV15	NA	13	once	CATSFREANEQFF	TGTGCCACCAGTTTCCGTGAGGCAAATGAGCAGTTCTTC
TRBJ2-7	TRBV15	TRBD2	18	few	CATSRDHPSGRQLSEQYF	TGTGCCACCAGCAGAGATCATCCTAGCGGGAGACAGTTGAGCGAGCAGTACTTC
TRBJ1-1	TRBV10-3	NA	16	NA	CAISHDRLTKNTEAFF	TGTGCCATCAGTCATGACAGGCTCACTAAAAACACTGAAGCTTTCTTT
TRBJ2-3	TRBV6-5	NA	14	NA	CASRPRRILDTQYF	TGTGCCAGCAGGCCTCGGCGGATTTTAGATACGCAGTATTTT
TRBJ1-2	TRBV7-8	NA	14	NA	CASRPGFESGGYTF	TGTGCCAGCAGGCCAGGGTTTGAGTCCGGTGGCTACACCTTC
TRBJ1-1	TRBV4-2	NA	13	NA	CASSQVSDSQAFF	TGTGCCAGCAGCCAAGTCTCAGACAGCCAAGCTTTCTTT
TRBJ1-4	TRBV19	TRBD1	14	NA	CASSTAGGYEKLFF	TGTGCCAGTAGTACCGCAGGGGGCTATGAAAAACTGTTTTTT
TRBJ2-7	TRBV6-6	TRBD2	14	NA	CASTQGGGREEQYF	TGTGCCAGCACTCAAGGCGGGGGACGAGAAGAGCAGTACTTC
TRBJ2-7	TRBV28	NA	11	NA	CASSFGYEQYF	TGTGCCAGCAGTTTCGGCTACGAGCAGTACTTC
TRBJ1-5	TRBV6-5	TRBD1	14	NA	CASSKNGQGQPQHF	TGTGCCAGCAGCAAAAATGGACAGGGCCAGCCCCAGCATTTT
TRBJ2-7	TRBV5-4	NA	12	NA	CASSFGGYEQYF	TGTGCCAGCAGCTTCGGGGGTTACGAGCAGTACTTC
TRBJ1-4	TRBV5-5	NA	14	NA	CASSLEQFNEKLFF	TGTGCCAGCAGCTTGGAACAGTTTAATGAAAAACTGTTTTTT
TRBJ2-7	TRBV6-6	NA	12	few	CASSPTQREQYF	TGTGCCAGCAGCCCAACGCAACGGGAGCAGTACTTC
TRBJ1-6	TRBV7-9	TRBD1	16	NA	CASSRDREPYNSPLHF	TGTGCCAGCAGCCGCGACAGGGAACCCTATAATTCACCCCTCCACTTT
TRBJ1-2	TRBV5-4	NA	15	NA	CASSVEAAGDHGYTF	TGTGCCAGCAGCGTTGAAGCGGCAGGGGATCATGGCTACACCTTC
TRBJ1-2	TRBV19	NA	14	NA	CATHSGVLHYGYTF	TGTGCCACCCACTCCGGAGTGCTACACTATGGCTACACCTTC
TRBJ2-1	TRBV6-4	TRBD1	14	NA	CASSDGTANNEQFF	TGTGCCAGCAGTGACGGGACAGCCAACAATGAGCAGTTCTTC
TRBJ1-1	TRBV5-4	NA	15	NA	CASSLRDNPNTEAFF	TGTGCCAGCAGCTTAAGGGACAATCCGAACACTGAAGCTTTCTTT
TRBJ1-1	TRBV30	TRBD1	14	NA	CAWRGTGGSAEAFF	TGTGCCTGGAGAGGGACAGGGGGCAGCGCTGAAGCTTTCTTT
TRBJ1-2	TRBV5-1	TRBD1	15	NA	CASSSGQGAVGGYTF	TGCGCCAGCAGCTCGGGACAGGGGGCTGTGGGTGGCTACACCTTC
TRBJ2-1	TRBV7-2	TRBD1	15	NA	CASSLFGQGYNEQFF	TGTGCCAGCAGCTTATTTGGACAGGGGTACAATGAGCAGTTCTTC
TRBJ2-3	TRBV28	TRBD1	16	NA	CASSSPGGNSTDTQYF	TGTGCCAGCAGTTCCCCAGGGGGAAACAGCACAGATACGCAGTATTTT
TRBJ1-3	TRBV5-6	NA	15	NA	CASSLRGNSGNTIYF	TGTGCCAGCAGCTTGCGCGGTAACTCTGGAAACACCATATATTTT